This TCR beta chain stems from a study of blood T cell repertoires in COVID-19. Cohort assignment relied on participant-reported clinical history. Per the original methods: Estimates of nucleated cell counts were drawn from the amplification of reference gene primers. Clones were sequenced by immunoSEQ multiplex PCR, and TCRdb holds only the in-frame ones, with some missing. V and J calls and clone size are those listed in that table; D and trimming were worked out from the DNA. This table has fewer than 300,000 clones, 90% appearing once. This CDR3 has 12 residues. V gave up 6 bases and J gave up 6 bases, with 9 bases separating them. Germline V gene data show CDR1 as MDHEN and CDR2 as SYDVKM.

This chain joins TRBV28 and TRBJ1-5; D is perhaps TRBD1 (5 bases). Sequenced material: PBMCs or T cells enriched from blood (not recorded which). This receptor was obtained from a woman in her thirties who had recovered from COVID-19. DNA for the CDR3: TGTGCCAGCAGACTCGGGGGTCAGCCCCAGCATTTT. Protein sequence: CASRLGGQPQHF.